This T cell receptor (beta chain) was sequenced during a study of OX40 agonist ivuxolimab in advanced cancers. General study points: Part of the nonresponder group also had normalized T-cell clonal expansion that was low.

This CDR3 region has 15 residues. V was pared by 4 bases and J by 4 bases, with 8 bases of the junction left unmatched. Germline CDR1 SGDLS, CDR2 YYNGEE. Worth noting for this clone: No antigen is known for it.

People who had autoimmune disease history or systemic immunosuppression were excluded. This table comes from immunoSEQ multiplex PCR, and its TCRdb copy is limited to in-frame clones, with some not included. The table records some 60,000 clones, more than 75% of them present only once. This TCR was sampled from an adult with an advanced solid tumor such as melanoma, head and neck, liver or kidney cancer. The rearrangement uses TRBV9 and TRBJ2-5; 9 bases are shared with TRBD2. The sequencing here drew on CD4+ or CD8+ T cells sorted from blood, taken in a trial of the OX40 agonist ivuxolimab. The CDR3 DNA reads as TGTGCCAGCAGCCTCCGACTAGCGGTGGGAGAGACCCAGTACTTC. As protein: CASSLRLAVGETQYF.